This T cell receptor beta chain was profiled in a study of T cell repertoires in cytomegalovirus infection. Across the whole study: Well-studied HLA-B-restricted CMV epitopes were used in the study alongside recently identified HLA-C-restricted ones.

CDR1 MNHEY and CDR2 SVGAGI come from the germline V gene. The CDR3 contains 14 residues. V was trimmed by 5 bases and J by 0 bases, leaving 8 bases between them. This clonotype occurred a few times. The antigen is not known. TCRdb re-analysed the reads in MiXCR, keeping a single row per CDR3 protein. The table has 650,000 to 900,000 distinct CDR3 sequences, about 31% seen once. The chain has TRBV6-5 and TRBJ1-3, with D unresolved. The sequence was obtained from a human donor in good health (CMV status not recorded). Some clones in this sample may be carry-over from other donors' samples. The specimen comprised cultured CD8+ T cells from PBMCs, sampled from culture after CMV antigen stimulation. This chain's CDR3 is CASSKRLSGNTIYF. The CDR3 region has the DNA TGTGCCAGCAGTAAGCGACTCTCTGGAAACACCATATATTTT.